The clone carrying this T cell receptor beta chain was found many times. Antigen specificity is unknown. This sample stems from a study of T cell repertoires in cytomegalovirus infection. Whole-study context: Matching HLA type, along with CMV infection, was indicated by public TCR beta signatures. Findings and limits, study-wide: In two of eight donors, the top clonotype was HLA-C-restricted CMV-specific.

Using its own MiXCR run on the reads, TCRdb lists one record per CDR3 protein. This table has 250,000 to 300,000 distinct CDR3 sequences, 25% appearing once. Sequenced sample: PBMCs. The receptor's source is a human donor in good health (CMV status not recorded). Some clones in this sample may be carry-over from other donors' samples.

CDR3 nucleotides: TGTGCCAGCGGGCGGGCTAGCTCCTACGAGCAGTACTTC. It codes for CASGRASSYEQYF. V and J are TRBV7-6 and TRBJ2-7, with a possible D match to TRBD2 (5 bases). V dropped 8 bases and J dropped 0 bases, with 11 bases sitting between them. Germline V gene lookup returns CDR1 SGHVS and CDR2 FNYEAQ. This CDR3 is built from 13 residues.